The source of this TCR beta chain is a study of T cells in Graves' hyperthyroidism and ophthalmopathy. As for the study in general: Peripheral blood draws took place at initial diagnosis, ahead of any treatment.

Fresh peripheral blood, 8 to 10 ml, was the source of the PBMCs. Authors of the study amplified TCR beta CDR3 regions from RNA transcripts. Carried out on the TCR CDR3, a first-round RT-PCR used the HTBI primer set. TCRdb re-derived calls from the multiplex PCR reads in MiXCR, one entry per CDR3 protein. Of almost 350,000 distinct CDR3 sequences in the sample, 15% to 20% were seen once. At least ten counts were recorded for this clonotype. Specimen: blood. The receptor was isolated from a woman in her forties with Graves' ophthalmopathy.

The CDR3 coding sequence is TGTGCCACCTCTTCCCGGGACTACAGTTACGAGCAGTACTTC. This codes for CATSSRDYSYEQYF. This sequence joins TRBV27 and TRBJ2-7, with 7 nucleotides matching TRBD2. V lost 10 bases, J lost 4 bases, and 13 bases stayed unmatched. CDR1 and CDR2 (germline): MNHEY, SMNVEV (reference sequence). The CDR3 has 14 amino acids.